The source of this TCR beta chain is a study of blood T cell repertoires in COVID-19. Study-wide context: Samples came from the United States, Italy and Spain, spanning acute and convalescent COVID-19. T cells, B-cell-depleted T cells, or PBMCs supplied cDNA or gDNA.

This CDR3 comprises 15 residues. CDR1 is SSHAT and CDR2 is FNYEAQ in the germline V gene (reference sequence). V shed 5 bases and J shed 1 base, with 14 bases lying between them. The authors' processing: Estimation of nucleated cell counts was performed using reference gene primer amplification. Profiled with immunoSEQ multiplex PCR; TCRdb holds only in-frame clones, not every one. The V and J calls and clone size were taken over from that table, and D and trimming were inferred from the DNA. The sample lists approximately 100,000 clones, around 79% seen once, with around a fifth in the top ten. The sequence was collected from a man in his 70s with active or convalescent COVID-19. The chain has TRBV7-7 and TRBJ1-1; TRBD1 is a possible D gene (6 bases). Sequencing input: peripheral blood. This CDR3 is CASSDLPTGNTEAFF. In nucleotides, the CDR3 is TGTGCCAGCAGCGACCTCCCGACAGGGAACACTGAAGCTTTCTTT.